The present entry profiles one T cell receptor beta chain with its context. No cognate antigen has been identified for it. Nothing much larger sits one base from this clone, and base qualities are not available. In the germline V gene, CDR1 corresponds to SGHRS and CDR2 to YFSETQ. The CDR3, cysteine through phenylalanine, is 18 amino acids long. The DNA shown is the 54-base CDR3, in frame from base 1. Trimming costs V 0 bases and J 6 bases, and their ends lie 24 bases apart. In the prospective study, participants were roughly 18 to 100 years old, resided in fewer than 25 geographic areas of the United States, and were enrolled through a virtual design. In the prospective study, participants were assigned to cohorts based on the clinical history participants reported in a screening survey and a study questionnaire. ImmuneRACE Cohort 3 recovered participants were defined by two consecutive negative NP/OP PCR tests, healthcare professional clearance, or symptom resolution. Each participant in the prospective study had whole blood, serum and a nasopharyngeal or oropharyngeal swab collected by mobile phlebotomists. Over an approximately two-month period, participants in the prospective study had the option of providing additional blood draws and questionnaires. Prospective study blood samples were shipped either frozen or at room temperature before DNA extraction.

These data originate in a study of blood T cell repertoires in COVID-19 (dated by TCRdb to about 2020). About the investigation overall: Collaborator samples came from the United States, Italy and Spain and covered acute and convalescent phases of COVID-19. Subjects who had been exposed to COVID-19, were actively infected with it, or had recovered from it provided the deeply sampled blood TCRbeta repertoires that made up the dataset. Sample metadata almost always included a de-identified subject ID, COVID-19 status, age in years and sex. HLA class I and class II types, where available, came from metadata supplied by the sample provider rather than from assay-based typing. The prospective study material was composed of cDNA or gDNA derived from T cells, B-cell-depleted T cells, or PBMCs. The repertoires were released in a freely available public database intended as a resource for research on the immune response to SARS-CoV-2. The samples were drawn from two sources: the first 160 participants of the ongoing ImmuneRACE study, and over 950 subjects contributed by 6 global collaborators.

Broader findings and caveats from the paper: How much clinical and demographic metadata was included differed by source and by participant, and the metadata was provided uncurated.

TCRbeta CDR3 regions were amplified from genomic DNA by means of the immunoSEQ Assay, a bias-controlled multiplex PCR. The original methods were these. The number of nucleated cells in each sample was estimated by amplification of reference gene primers within the assay. To quantify the absolute abundance of each unique TCRbeta CDR3 rearrangement, sequence reads were collapsed and filtered. For each sample, productive Simpson clonality was calculated as the square root of Simpson's diversity index over productive rearrangements. TCRdb mirrors the immuneACCESS table, restricted to in-frame sequences. Some clones are absent from its copies; in checked studies, under half trace to an unresolved V gene, and the reason for the others is unknown. Clone size and V and J calls were adopted from that table, with D and trimming inferred from the DNA. The table for this sample lists 180,000 or so clones; roughly 84% of them were counted only once. The top ten hold over 12% of the sample.

The sequence links TRBV5-1 to TRBJ1-2; TRBD1 is a weak D gene call, 6 bases matching. The sequenced material came from PBMCs or T cells enriched from blood (not recorded which). The sequence derives from a man in his forties or fifties who had recovered from COVID-19. The DNA sequence is TGCGCCAGCAGCTTGGTGTCGCAGGGGAGATTCCTACTAAATGGCTACACCTTC. It encodes CASSLVSQGRFLLNGYTF.